Here is one TCR beta chain with its context. These data belong to a study of OX40 agonist ivuxolimab in advanced cancers. Some clones are missing from TCRdb's copy, which holds only in-frame ones; the method was immunoSEQ multiplex PCR. There are some 54,000 clones in the sample; about nine tenths occur only once, and less than 7% lies in the top ten. Sequencing was performed on CD4+ or CD8+ T cells sorted from blood, taken in a trial of the OX40 agonist ivuxolimab. This TCR was recovered from an adult with an advanced solid tumor such as melanoma, head and neck, liver or kidney cancer.

The CDR3 region is CASSGIPEGRYEQYF. CDR3 in DNA: TGTGCCAGCAGTGGGATCCCCGAGGGGAGATACGAGCAGTACTTC. The chain joins TRBV6-5 to TRBJ2-7; D assignment may be TRBD1 or TRBD2 (5 bases each). Germline CDR1 and CDR2: MNHEY and SVGAGI. V shed 5 bases and J shed 4 bases, with 18 bases lying between them. This CDR3 comprises 15 residues.